The subject of this entry is one T cell receptor (beta chain). Antigen specificity is unknown. The data originate from a study of response to subunit inactivated influenza vaccine. Overall study findings and caveats: It was suggested by the authors that few new T cells are recruited by each seasonal influenza vaccination.

MiXCR, run by TCRdb on the RT-PCR reads, gives a single entry per CDR3 protein. The sample has about 170,000 distinct CDR3 sequences, 9.5% to 12% seen once; the top ten hold roughly 36%. CDR1 and CDR2 (germline): MGHDK, SYGVNS. The CDR3 spans 16 residues. The V segment lost 2 bases and the J segment 4 bases; nucleotides outside the gene matches: 3. V is TRBV25-1 and J is TRBJ2-3; 13 nucleotides align to TRBD2. The receptor was isolated from a man aged 50-75 years who received an inactivated influenza vaccine. The sequencing used CD8+ T cells sorted from PBMCs, collected less than 25 months after vaccination. This CDR3 reads CASSEMGLAGSDTQYF. DNA for the CDR3: TGTGCCAGCAGTGAAATGGGACTAGCGGGGTCAGATACGCAGTATTTT. The variable domain in full, completed from reference TRBV25-1 and TRBJ2-3, reads EADIYQTPRYLVIGTGKKITLECSQTMGHDKMYWYQQDPGMELHLIHYSYGVNSTEKGDLSSESTVSRIRTEHFPLTLESARPSHTSQYLCASSEMGLAGSDTQYFGPGTRLTVL.